The rows below give T cell receptor beta chains drawn from one sample of a study of blood T cell repertoires in COVID-19. TCRdb's copy holds only in-frame clones and misses some; the assay was immunoSEQ multiplex PCR. The table has approximately 240,000 clones, approximately 79% seen once. Source material: peripheral blood. These receptors originate from a woman between 40 and 55 years old with active or convalescent COVID-19. Both conserved end residues are part of each CDR3. The D gene is left open where the match is weak. Rows give clone size only sometimes, using once, few, many, or a class for an expanded clone.

j_call: TRBJ2-7; clone_size: -; d_call: -; v_call: TRBV24-1; cdr3_aa: CATSDQGSYEQYF; cdr3_nt: TGTGCCACCAGTGATCAGGGGTCCTACGAGCAGTACTTC
j_call: TRBJ1-6; clone_size: -; d_call: TRBD1; v_call: TRBV10-3; cdr3_aa: CASRSLTGGMLNSPLHF; cdr3_nt: TGTGCCAGCAGGTCCCTGACAGGGGGAATGTTAAATTCACCCCTCCACTTT
j_call: TRBJ1-1; clone_size: -; d_call: -; v_call: TRBV18; cdr3_aa: CASSVEQGRNTEAFF; cdr3_nt: TGTGCCAGCTCAGTCGAACAGGGAAGGAACACTGAAGCTTTCTTT
j_call: TRBJ1-2; clone_size: once; d_call: TRBD1; v_call: TRBV19; cdr3_aa: CASSIQTGDYGYTF; cdr3_nt: TGTGCCAGTAGTATCCAGACAGGGGACTATGGCTACACCTTC
j_call: TRBJ1-4; clone_size: -; d_call: -; v_call: TRBV19; cdr3_aa: CASSIMTGRTRKLFF; cdr3_nt: TGTGCCAGTAGTATTATGACCGGGAGGACTCGGAAACTGTTTTTT
j_call: TRBJ2-5; clone_size: -; d_call: TRBD2; v_call: TRBV7-9; cdr3_aa: CASSLDLLALETQYF; cdr3_nt: TGTGCCAGCAGCTTAGACCTACTAGCGTTAGAGACCCAGTACTTC
j_call: TRBJ1-5; clone_size: -; d_call: TRBD1; v_call: TRBV7-2; cdr3_aa: CASSLDRVSNQPQHF; cdr3_nt: TGTGCCAGCAGCCTGGACAGGGTTAGCAATCAGCCCCAGCATTTT
j_call: TRBJ2-1; clone_size: -; d_call: TRBD2; v_call: TRBV9; cdr3_aa: CASSTRAGEGGEQFF; cdr3_nt: TGTGCCAGCAGCACTAGAGCGGGGGAAGGAGGTGAGCAGTTCTTC
j_call: TRBJ2-2; clone_size: once; d_call: TRBD2; v_call: TRBV5-1; cdr3_aa: CASSLSGGNTGELFF; cdr3_nt: TGCGCCAGCAGCTTGAGCGGGGGGAACACCGGGGAGCTGTTTTTT
j_call: TRBJ1-5; clone_size: -; d_call: -; v_call: TRBV30; cdr3_aa: CAWSSRGNQPQHF; cdr3_nt: TGTGCCTGGAGTAGCCGAGGCAATCAGCCCCAGCATTTT
j_call: TRBJ1-1; clone_size: -; d_call: -; v_call: TRBV19; cdr3_aa: CASSQAGFMDTEAFF; cdr3_nt: TGTGCCAGTAGTCAAGCAGGGTTTATGGACACTGAAGCTTTCTTT
j_call: TRBJ2-3; clone_size: -; d_call: -; v_call: TRBV6-4; cdr3_aa: CASSEGSSAMPSTDTQYF; cdr3_nt: TGTGCCAGCAGTGAAGGGAGTAGCGCCATGCCTAGCACAGATACGCAGTATTTT
j_call: TRBJ2-7; clone_size: -; d_call: TRBD2; v_call: TRBV16; cdr3_aa: CASSPEAGGPYEQYF; cdr3_nt: TGTGCCAGCAGCCCTGAGGCGGGGGGGCCCTACGAGCAGTACTTC
j_call: TRBJ2-5; clone_size: -; d_call: -; v_call: TRBV21-1; cdr3_aa: CASSKGSRETQYF; cdr3_nt: TGTGCCAGCAGCAAAGGCTCACGGGAGACCCAGTACTTC
j_call: TRBJ1-2; clone_size: -; d_call: TRBD1; v_call: TRBV27; cdr3_aa: CASSPTGTDYGYTF; cdr3_nt: TGTGCCAGCAGTCCAACCGGGACAGACTATGGCTACACCTTC
j_call: TRBJ1-3; clone_size: -; d_call: TRBD1; v_call: TRBV6-1; cdr3_aa: CASSGGTGGNTIYF; cdr3_nt: TGTGCCAGCAGTGGCGGGACAGGGGGAAACACCATATATTTT
j_call: TRBJ1-1; clone_size: few; d_call: -; v_call: TRBV6-6; cdr3_aa: CASSYEGVNTEAFF; cdr3_nt: TGTGCCAGCAGTTACGAGGGCGTAAACACTGAAGCTTTCTTT
j_call: TRBJ2-1; clone_size: few; d_call: TRBD1; v_call: TRBV28; cdr3_aa: CASSHTTGGGMDEQFF; cdr3_nt: TGTGCCAGCAGCCACACGACAGGGGGCGGTATGGATGAGCAGTTCTTC
j_call: TRBJ1-1; clone_size: -; d_call: -; v_call: TRBV6-5; cdr3_aa: CASCRQRTPNTEAFF; cdr3_nt: TGTGCCAGCTGCAGACAGAGGACGCCGAACACTGAAGCTTTCTTT
j_call: TRBJ1-2; clone_size: -; d_call: -; v_call: TRBV3-1/TRBV3-2; cdr3_aa: CASSQVRDGYTF; cdr3_nt: TGTGCCAGCAGCCAAGTTCGAGATGGCTACACCTTC
j_call: TRBJ1-3; clone_size: -; d_call: -; v_call: TRBV27; cdr3_aa: CASRKTAGPGNTIYF; cdr3_nt: TGTGCCAGCAGGAAGACTGCAGGGCCAGGAAACACCATATATTTT
j_call: TRBJ1-1; clone_size: -; d_call: TRBD1; v_call: TRBV4-2; cdr3_aa: CASSQAGQANTEAFF; cdr3_nt: TGTGCCAGCAGCCAGGCGGGACAGGCGAACACTGAAGCTTTCTTT
j_call: TRBJ1-2; clone_size: -; d_call: TRBD1; v_call: TRBV28; cdr3_aa: CASSPRDRVFYGYTF; cdr3_nt: TGTGCCAGCAGTCCACGCGACAGGGTCTTCTATGGCTACACCTTC
j_call: TRBJ2-1; clone_size: -; d_call: -; v_call: TRBV7-9; cdr3_aa: CASSKRAASYNEQFF; cdr3_nt: TGTGCCAGCAGCAAGAGGGCAGCTTCCTACAATGAGCAGTTCTTC
j_call: TRBJ1-3; clone_size: -; d_call: TRBD1; v_call: TRBV28; cdr3_aa: CASSFLVGTESGNTIYF; cdr3_nt: TGTGCCAGCAGTTTTTTGGTTGGGACAGAATCTGGAAACACCATATATTTT
j_call: TRBJ1-2; clone_size: -; d_call: -; v_call: TRBV28; cdr3_aa: CASSSTGLANYGYTF; cdr3_nt: TGTGCCAGCAGTTCGACAGGTCTCGCTAACTATGGCTACACCTTC
j_call: TRBJ1-3; clone_size: -; d_call: -; v_call: TRBV7-2; cdr3_aa: CASSLAGAGLGNTIYF; cdr3_nt: TGTGCCAGCAGCTTAGCCGGAGCAGGGTTAGGGAACACCATATATTTT
j_call: TRBJ1-1; clone_size: -; d_call: -; v_call: TRBV7-8; cdr3_aa: CASSLDAGANTEAFF; cdr3_nt: TGTGCCAGCAGCTTAGATGCGGGGGCAAACACTGAAGCTTTCTTT
j_call: TRBJ1-2; clone_size: -; d_call: TRBD1; v_call: TRBV29-1; cdr3_aa: CSGTGDYGYTF; cdr3_nt: TGCAGCGGTACAGGGGACTATGGCTACACCTTC
j_call: TRBJ2-3; clone_size: -; d_call: TRBD2; v_call: TRBV7-6; cdr3_aa: CASSLVRSGGSSSTDTQYF; cdr3_nt: TGTGCCAGCAGCTTAGTTAGAAGCGGGGGTTCTTCTAGCACAGATACGCAGTATTTT
j_call: TRBJ1-6; clone_size: -; d_call: -; v_call: TRBV27; cdr3_aa: CASTDISNSPLHF; cdr3_nt: TGTGCCAGCACGGACATCAGTAACTCACCCCTCCACTTT
j_call: TRBJ1-2; clone_size: -; d_call: -; v_call: TRBV9; cdr3_aa: CASSARIGQTAGYTF; cdr3_nt: TGTGCCAGCAGCGCTAGAATTGGACAGACGGCAGGCTACACCTTC
j_call: TRBJ1-5; clone_size: -; d_call: TRBD1; v_call: TRBV5-4; cdr3_aa: CASTDRVVKDQPQHF; cdr3_nt: TGTGCCAGCACGGACAGGGTGGTTAAGGATCAGCCCCAGCATTTT
j_call: TRBJ2-2; clone_size: -; d_call: -; v_call: TRBV2; cdr3_aa: CASTLLQDTGELFF; cdr3_nt: TGTGCCAGCACCCTACTTCAAGACACCGGGGAGCTGTTTTTT
j_call: TRBJ1-1; clone_size: few; d_call: TRBD1; v_call: TRBV7-3; cdr3_aa: CASSPTGGYTEAFF; cdr3_nt: TGTGCCAGCAGCCCTACAGGGGGTTACACTGAAGCTTTCTTT
j_call: TRBJ2-5; clone_size: -; d_call: TRBD2; v_call: TRBV2; cdr3_aa: CASSESGGAKTQYF; cdr3_nt: TGTGCCAGCAGTGAAAGCGGGGGGGCGAAGACCCAGTACTTC
j_call: TRBJ1-2; clone_size: -; d_call: -; v_call: TRBV6-1; cdr3_aa: CASSYLEDYGYTF; cdr3_nt: TGTGCCAGCAGTTATCTGGAGGACTATGGCTACACCTTC
j_call: TRBJ1-4; clone_size: -; d_call: -; v_call: TRBV5-4; cdr3_aa: CASSLRGGDEKLFF; cdr3_nt: TGTGCCAGCAGCTTGCGCGGGGGTGATGAAAAACTGTTTTTT
j_call: TRBJ2-3; clone_size: -; d_call: -; v_call: TRBV13; cdr3_aa: CASSPGFFEGPNTDTQYF; cdr3_nt: TGTGCCAGCAGCCCGGGTTTTTTTGAGGGCCCCAACACAGATACGCAGTATTTT
j_call: TRBJ1-1; clone_size: -; d_call: -; v_call: TRBV29-1; cdr3_aa: CSVEKGLEAFF; cdr3_nt: TGCAGCGTTGAAAAGGGACTTGAAGCTTTCTTT
j_call: TRBJ2-5; clone_size: -; d_call: -; v_call: TRBV3-1/TRBV3-2; cdr3_aa: CASSPPRGGMETQYF; cdr3_nt: TGTGCCAGCAGCCCCCCGAGGGGGGGGATGGAGACCCAGTACTTC
j_call: TRBJ1-2; clone_size: -; d_call: TRBD1; v_call: TRBV7-8; cdr3_aa: CASSLGRQGGGYTF; cdr3_nt: TGTGCCAGCAGCTTAGGAAGACAGGGGGGTGGCTACACCTTC
j_call: TRBJ2-6; clone_size: -; d_call: TRBD2; v_call: TRBV5-5; cdr3_aa: CASSRSGGRSGANVLTF; cdr3_nt: TGTGCCAGCAGTCGGAGCGGGGGGCGCTCTGGGGCCAACGTCCTGACTTTC
j_call: TRBJ1-2; clone_size: -; d_call: TRBD1; v_call: TRBV27; cdr3_aa: CASSLSGGTGSKIYGYTF; cdr3_nt: TGTGCCAGCAGTTTATCTGGGGGGACAGGTTCGAAGATCTATGGCTACACCTTC
j_call: TRBJ2-5; clone_size: -; d_call: TRBD1; v_call: TRBV15; cdr3_aa: CATSRLPGQGETQYF; cdr3_nt: TGTGCCACCAGCAGACTACCGGGACAGGGCGAGACCCAGTACTTC
j_call: TRBJ1-1; clone_size: few; d_call: -; v_call: TRBV10-3; cdr3_aa: CAISEEWNTEAFF; cdr3_nt: TGTGCCATCAGTGAGGAGTGGAACACTGAAGCTTTCTTT
j_call: TRBJ2-1; clone_size: -; d_call: -; v_call: TRBV6-1; cdr3_aa: CASSEDRSLYNEQFF; cdr3_nt: TGTGCCAGCAGTGAAGACAGAAGCCTCTACAATGAGCAGTTCTTC
j_call: TRBJ2-2; clone_size: -; d_call: -; v_call: TRBV5-6; cdr3_aa: CASSFFGGTGELFF; cdr3_nt: TGTGCCAGCAGCTTTTTTGGCGGAACCGGGGAGCTGTTTTTT
j_call: TRBJ2-7; clone_size: -; d_call: -; v_call: TRBV12-3/TRBV12-4; cdr3_aa: CASRDSAYEQYF; cdr3_nt: TGTGCCAGCAGGGACTCAGCCTACGAGCAGTACTTC
j_call: TRBJ1-4; clone_size: -; d_call: TRBD1; v_call: TRBV4-1; cdr3_aa: CASKLPGQAGKLFF; cdr3_nt: TGCGCCAGCAAATTGCCGGGACAGGCGGGAAAACTGTTTTTT
j_call: TRBJ2-5; clone_size: -; d_call: TRBD2; v_call: TRBV3-1/TRBV3-2; cdr3_aa: CASSQRTGGQETQYF; cdr3_nt: TGTGCCAGCAGCCAAAGGACCGGGGGGCAAGAGACCCAGTACTTC
j_call: TRBJ2-1; clone_size: -; d_call: TRBD1; v_call: TRBV24-1; cdr3_aa: CATSDRTGGPYNEQFF; cdr3_nt: TGTGCCACCAGTGATCGGACAGGGGGGCCCTACAATGAGCAGTTCTTC
j_call: TRBJ1-1; clone_size: once; d_call: -; v_call: TRBV3-1/TRBV3-2; cdr3_aa: CASSSRGGRAFF; cdr3_nt: TGTGCCAGCAGCTCCCGGGGAGGGCGAGCTTTCTTT